These T cell receptor beta chains were read from a single sample in a study of blood T cell repertoires in COVID-19. Sequenced by immunoSEQ multiplex PCR; TCRdb stores in-frame clones only, minus some. The sample consists of approximately 350,000 clones, 75% to 90% of them appearing once. Sequencing input: PBMCs or T cells enriched from blood (not recorded which). These receptors originate from a man aged 18 to 35 who had recovered from COVID-19. Both conserved end residues are part of each CDR3. D genes are given only for firm matches. A clone size is listed for some rows: how often the clone was seen (once, few, many), or a class if it is expanded.

abundance: .
d_gene: .
j_gene: TRBJ1-4
v_gene: TRBV7-6
CDR3aa: CASSQGPATNEKLFF
CDR3nt: TGTGCCAGCAGCCAGGGGCCAGCAACTAATGAAAAACTGTTTTTT

abundance: .
d_gene: TRBD1
j_gene: TRBJ1-1
v_gene: TRBV28
CDR3aa: CASSLGTGNTEAFF
CDR3nt: TGTGCCAGCAGTTTAGGGACAGGGAACACTGAAGCTTTCTTT

abundance: .
d_gene: TRBD1
j_gene: TRBJ2-1
v_gene: TRBV29-1
CDR3aa: CSVRDSEYNEQFF
CDR3nt: TGCAGCGTCCGGGACAGCGAATACAATGAGCAGTTCTTC

abundance: .
d_gene: .
j_gene: TRBJ1-6
v_gene: TRBV18
CDR3aa: CASSPVEGPRGPPLHF
CDR3nt: TGTGCCAGCTCACCAGTAGAAGGGCCTAGGGGCCCACCCCTCCACTTT

abundance: .
d_gene: TRBD2
j_gene: TRBJ2-2
v_gene: TRBV4-3
CDR3aa: CASSQDRGGVIRELFF
CDR3nt: TGCGCCAGCAGCCAAGATCGGGGAGGGGTAATACGGGAGCTGTTTTTT

abundance: .
d_gene: TRBD2
j_gene: TRBJ2-5
v_gene: TRBV6-5
CDR3aa: CASSYGVAGVETQYF
CDR3nt: TGTGCCAGCAGTTACGGGGTAGCGGGAGTAGAGACCCAGTACTTC

abundance: .
d_gene: .
j_gene: TRBJ1-3
v_gene: TRBV6-5
CDR3aa: CASSFRGSNTIYF
CDR3nt: TGTGCCAGCAGTTTCCGCGGCAGCAACACCATATATTTT

abundance: .
d_gene: .
j_gene: TRBJ1-1
v_gene: TRBV18
CDR3aa: CASSLSGTTNTEAFF
CDR3nt: TGTGCCAGCTCACTATCCGGGACAACGAACACTGAAGCTTTCTTT

abundance: .
d_gene: .
j_gene: TRBJ1-2
v_gene: TRBV5-1
CDR3aa: CASSLSSGRGGYTF
CDR3nt: TGCGCCAGCAGCTTGTCCTCGGGCCGGGGGGGCTACACCTTC

abundance: .
d_gene: TRBD1
j_gene: TRBJ1-1
v_gene: TRBV5-1
CDR3aa: CASSNGRGLGNTEAFF
CDR3nt: TGCGCCAGCAGCAACGGCAGGGGGCTGGGGAACACTGAAGCTTTCTTT

abundance: few
d_gene: TRBD2
j_gene: TRBJ2-2
v_gene: TRBV27
CDR3aa: CASNRLAGGTNTGELFF
CDR3nt: TGTGCCAGCAACCGCCTAGCGGGGGGAACAAACACCGGGGAGCTGTTTTTT

abundance: .
d_gene: TRBD1
j_gene: TRBJ1-6
v_gene: TRBV5-1
CDR3aa: CASSKDRGRNNSPLHF
CDR3nt: TGCGCCAGCAGCAAGGACAGGGGAAGGAATAATTCACCCCTCCACTTT

abundance: few
d_gene: TRBD2
j_gene: TRBJ2-1
v_gene: TRBV11-2
CDR3aa: CASSLERTSGSNEQFF
CDR3nt: TGTGCCAGCAGCTTGGAACGGACTAGCGGAAGCAATGAGCAGTTCTTC

abundance: .
d_gene: TRBD2
j_gene: TRBJ2-7
v_gene: TRBV4-1
CDR3aa: CASSQAPLAAVTYEQYF
CDR3nt: TGCGCCAGCAGCCAAGCTCCACTAGCGGCCGTTACCTACGAGCAGTACTTC

abundance: .
d_gene: TRBD1
j_gene: TRBJ1-4
v_gene: TRBV6-1
CDR3aa: CASSEGGQGAEKLFF
CDR3nt: TGTGCCAGCAGTGAAGGGGGACAGGGGGCTGAAAAACTGTTTTTT

abundance: .
d_gene: TRBD2
j_gene: TRBJ2-7
v_gene: TRBV5-6
CDR3aa: CASSPGLEYEQYF
CDR3nt: TGTGCCAGCAGCCCGGGACTAGAGTACGAGCAGTACTTC

abundance: .
d_gene: .
j_gene: TRBJ1-5
v_gene: TRBV7-9
CDR3aa: CASSLAPHQPQHF
CDR3nt: TGTGCCAGCAGCCTGGCCCCCCATCAGCCCCAGCATTTT

abundance: .
d_gene: .
j_gene: TRBJ1-1
v_gene: TRBV5-1
CDR3aa: CASSLGQPANTEAFF
CDR3nt: TGCGCCAGCAGCTTGGGACAACCAGCGAACACTGAAGCTTTCTTT

abundance: .
d_gene: .
j_gene: TRBJ1-5
v_gene: TRBV2
CDR3aa: CASSVEGNQPQHF
CDR3nt: TGTGCCAGCAGTGTGGAGGGAAATCAGCCCCAGCATTTT

abundance: .
d_gene: TRBD1
j_gene: TRBJ2-1
v_gene: TRBV12-5
CDR3aa: CASGPGQGSYNEQFF
CDR3nt: TGTGCTAGTGGCCCGGGACAGGGGTCCTACAATGAGCAGTTCTTC

abundance: once
d_gene: .
j_gene: TRBJ2-1
v_gene: TRBV6-5
CDR3aa: CASRLDSTYNEQFF
CDR3nt: TGTGCCAGCAGGCTCGATAGTACGTACAATGAGCAGTTCTTC

abundance: .
d_gene: .
j_gene: TRBJ1-2
v_gene: TRBV24-1
CDR3aa: CATSVTDRYGYTF
CDR3nt: TGTGCCACCAGCGTTACAGACCGCTATGGCTACACCTTC

abundance: .
d_gene: TRBD1
j_gene: TRBJ1-1
v_gene: TRBV4-1
CDR3aa: CASSQHIGTGGPEAFF
CDR3nt: TGCGCCAGCAGCCAGCACATCGGGACAGGGGGCCCTGAAGCTTTCTTT

abundance: .
d_gene: .
j_gene: TRBJ1-6
v_gene: TRBV5-1
CDR3aa: CASSLDRASYNSPLHF
CDR3nt: TGCGCCAGCAGCTTGGACAGGGCTTCCTATAATTCACCCCTCCACTTT

abundance: .
d_gene: .
j_gene: TRBJ2-1
v_gene: TRBV28
CDR3aa: CASSLGREQFF
CDR3nt: TGTGCCAGCAGTTTAGGGAGGGAGCAGTTCTTC